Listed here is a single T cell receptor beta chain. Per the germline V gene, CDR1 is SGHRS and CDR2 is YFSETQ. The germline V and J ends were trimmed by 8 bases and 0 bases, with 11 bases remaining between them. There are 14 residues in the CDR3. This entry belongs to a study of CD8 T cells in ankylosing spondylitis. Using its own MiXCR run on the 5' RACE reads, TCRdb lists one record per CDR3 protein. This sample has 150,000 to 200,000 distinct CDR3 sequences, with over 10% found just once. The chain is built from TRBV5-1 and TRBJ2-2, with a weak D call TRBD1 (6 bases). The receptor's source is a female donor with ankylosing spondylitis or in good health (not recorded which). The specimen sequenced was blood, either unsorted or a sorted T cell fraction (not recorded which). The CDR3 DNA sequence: TGCGCCAGTGCCGGGACACCGAACACCGGGGAGCTGTTTTTT. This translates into CASAGTPNTGELFF.